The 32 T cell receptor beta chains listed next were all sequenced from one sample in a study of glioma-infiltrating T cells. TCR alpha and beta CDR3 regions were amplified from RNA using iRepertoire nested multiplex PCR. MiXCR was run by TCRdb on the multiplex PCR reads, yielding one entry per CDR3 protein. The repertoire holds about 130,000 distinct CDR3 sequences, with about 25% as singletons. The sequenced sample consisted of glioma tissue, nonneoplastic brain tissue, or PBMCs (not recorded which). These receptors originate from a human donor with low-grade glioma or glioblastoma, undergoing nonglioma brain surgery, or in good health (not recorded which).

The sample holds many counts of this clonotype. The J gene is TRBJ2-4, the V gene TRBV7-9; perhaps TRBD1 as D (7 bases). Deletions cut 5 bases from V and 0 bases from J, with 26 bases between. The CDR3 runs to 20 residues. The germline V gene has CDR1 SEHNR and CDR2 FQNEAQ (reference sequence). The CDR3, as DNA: TGTGCCAGCAGCGCACACGCGGGGACAGCCACACCCCTAGCCAAAAACATTCAGTACTTC. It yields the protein CASSAHAGTATPLAKNIQYF.

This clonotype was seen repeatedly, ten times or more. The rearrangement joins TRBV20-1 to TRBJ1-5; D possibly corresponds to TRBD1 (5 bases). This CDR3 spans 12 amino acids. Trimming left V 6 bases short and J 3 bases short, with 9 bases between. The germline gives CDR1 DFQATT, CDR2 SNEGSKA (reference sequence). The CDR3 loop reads CSAGHTNQPQHF. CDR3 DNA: TGCAGTGCAGGACATACCAATCAGCCCCAGCATTTT.

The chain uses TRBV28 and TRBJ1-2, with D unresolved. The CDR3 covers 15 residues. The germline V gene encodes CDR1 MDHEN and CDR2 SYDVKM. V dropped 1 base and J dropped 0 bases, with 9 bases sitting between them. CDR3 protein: CASSLSQKANYGYTF. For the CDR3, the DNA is TGTGCCAGCAGTTTATCACAGAAAGCTAACTATGGCTACACCTTC.

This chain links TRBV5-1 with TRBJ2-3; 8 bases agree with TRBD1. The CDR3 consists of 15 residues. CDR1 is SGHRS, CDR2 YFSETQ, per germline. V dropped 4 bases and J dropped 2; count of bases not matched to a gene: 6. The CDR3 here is CASSRQGAVTDTQYF. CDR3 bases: TGCGCCAGCAGCCGGCAGGGGGCAGTCACAGATACGCAGTATTTT.

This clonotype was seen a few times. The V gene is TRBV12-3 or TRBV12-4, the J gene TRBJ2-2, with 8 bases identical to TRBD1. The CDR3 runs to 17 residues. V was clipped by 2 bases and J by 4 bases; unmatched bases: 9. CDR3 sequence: CASSLRFKDRATGELFF. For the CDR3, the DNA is TGTGCCAGCAGTTTAAGGTTTAAGGACAGGGCCACCGGGGAGCTGTTTTTT.

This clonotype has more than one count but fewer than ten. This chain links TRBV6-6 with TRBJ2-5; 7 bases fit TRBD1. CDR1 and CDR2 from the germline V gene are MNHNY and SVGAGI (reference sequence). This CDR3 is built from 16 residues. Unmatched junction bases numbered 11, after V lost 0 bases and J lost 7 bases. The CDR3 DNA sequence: TGTGCCAGCAGTTACTCCAAAGACAGGGTTTCTGGGACCCAGTACTTC. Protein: CASSYSKDRVSGTQYF.

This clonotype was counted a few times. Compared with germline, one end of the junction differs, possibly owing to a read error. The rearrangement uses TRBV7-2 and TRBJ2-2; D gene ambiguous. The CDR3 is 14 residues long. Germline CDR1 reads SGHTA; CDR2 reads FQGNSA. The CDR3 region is CASGLGESTGELFF. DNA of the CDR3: TGTGCCAGCGGCTTAGGAGAGTCCACCGGGGAGCTGTTTTTT.

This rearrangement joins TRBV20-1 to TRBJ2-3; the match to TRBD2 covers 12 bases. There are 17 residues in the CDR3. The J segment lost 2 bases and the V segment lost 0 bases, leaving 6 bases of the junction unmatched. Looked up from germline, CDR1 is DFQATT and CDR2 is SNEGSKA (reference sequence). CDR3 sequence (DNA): TGCAGTGCTAGAGATGCGCTAGCGGGGGGGCTCACAGATACGCAGTATTTT. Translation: CSARDALAGGLTDTQYF.

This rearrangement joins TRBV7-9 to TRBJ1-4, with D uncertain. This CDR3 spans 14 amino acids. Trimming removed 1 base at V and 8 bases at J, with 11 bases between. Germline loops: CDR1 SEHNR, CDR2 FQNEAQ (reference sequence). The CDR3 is CASSLVGGDEKLFF. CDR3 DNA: TGTGCCAGCAGCTTAGTAGGAGGAGACGAAAAACTGTTTTTT.

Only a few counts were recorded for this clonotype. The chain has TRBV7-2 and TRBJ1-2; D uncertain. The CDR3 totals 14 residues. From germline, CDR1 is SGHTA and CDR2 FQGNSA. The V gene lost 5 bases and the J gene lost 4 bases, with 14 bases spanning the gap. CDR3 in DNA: TGTGCCAGCAGCCCCACCCGGGGTCGCTATGGCTACACCTTC. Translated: CASSPTRGRYGYTF.

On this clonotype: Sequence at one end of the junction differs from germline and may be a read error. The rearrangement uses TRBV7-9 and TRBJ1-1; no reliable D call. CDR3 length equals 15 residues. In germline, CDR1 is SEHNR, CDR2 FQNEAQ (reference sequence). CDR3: CASSFGLPSHTEALF. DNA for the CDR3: TGTGCCAGCAGCTTTGGGCTACCTAGCCACACTGAAGCTCTCTTT.

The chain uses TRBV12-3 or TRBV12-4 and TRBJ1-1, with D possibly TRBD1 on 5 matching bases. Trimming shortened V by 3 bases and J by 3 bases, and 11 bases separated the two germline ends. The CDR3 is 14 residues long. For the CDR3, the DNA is TGTGCCAGCAGTTTTAGTTGGGGGGACACTGAAGCTTTCTTT. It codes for CASSFSWGDTEAFF.

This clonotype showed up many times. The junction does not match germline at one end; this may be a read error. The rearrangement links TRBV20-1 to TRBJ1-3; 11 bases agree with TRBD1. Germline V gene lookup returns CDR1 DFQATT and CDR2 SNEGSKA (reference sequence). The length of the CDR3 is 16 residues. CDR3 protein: CSARGGQGETGNTIYF. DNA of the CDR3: TGCAGTGCCAGAGGGGGACAGGGGGAAACTGGAAACACCATATATTTT.

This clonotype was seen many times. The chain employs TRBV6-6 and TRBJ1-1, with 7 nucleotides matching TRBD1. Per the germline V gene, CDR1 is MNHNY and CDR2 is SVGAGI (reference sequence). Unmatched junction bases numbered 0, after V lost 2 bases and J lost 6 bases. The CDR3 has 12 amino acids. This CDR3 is CASSYGTAEAFF. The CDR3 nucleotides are TGTGCCAGCAGTTACGGGACAGCTGAAGCTTTCTTT.

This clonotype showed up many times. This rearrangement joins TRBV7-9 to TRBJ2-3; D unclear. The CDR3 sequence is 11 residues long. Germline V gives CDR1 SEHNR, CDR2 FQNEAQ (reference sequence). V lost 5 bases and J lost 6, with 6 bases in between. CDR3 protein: CASSGRDTQYF. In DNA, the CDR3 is TGTGCCAGCAGCGGACGGGATACGCAGTATTTT. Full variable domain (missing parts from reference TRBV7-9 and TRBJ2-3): DTGVSQNPRHKITKRGQNVTFRCDPISEHNRLYWYRQTLGQGPEFLTYFQNEAQLEKSRLLSDRFSAERPKGSFSTLEIQRTEQGDSAMYLCASSGRDTQYFGPGTRLTVL.

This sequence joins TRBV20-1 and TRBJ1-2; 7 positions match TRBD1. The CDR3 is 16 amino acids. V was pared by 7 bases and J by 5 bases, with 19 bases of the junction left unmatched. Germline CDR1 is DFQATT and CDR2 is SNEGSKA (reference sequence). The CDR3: CSVLAAMTGTGYGYTF. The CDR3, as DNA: TGCAGTGTCTTAGCGGCGATGACAGGGACGGGTTATGGCTACACCTTC.

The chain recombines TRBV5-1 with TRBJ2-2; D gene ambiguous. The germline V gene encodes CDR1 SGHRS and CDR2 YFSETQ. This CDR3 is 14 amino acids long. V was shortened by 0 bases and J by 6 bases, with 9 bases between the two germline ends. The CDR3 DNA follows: TGCGCCAGCAGCTTGGAACCCGGCCCCGGGGAGCTGTTTTTT. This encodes CASSLEPGPGELFF.

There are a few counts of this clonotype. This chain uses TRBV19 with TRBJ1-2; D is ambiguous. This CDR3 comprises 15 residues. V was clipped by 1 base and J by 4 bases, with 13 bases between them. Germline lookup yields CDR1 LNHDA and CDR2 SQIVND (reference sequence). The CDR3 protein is CASSIVAGLFYGYTF. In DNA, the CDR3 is TGTGCCAGTAGTATAGTCGCGGGATTATTCTATGGCTACACCTTC.

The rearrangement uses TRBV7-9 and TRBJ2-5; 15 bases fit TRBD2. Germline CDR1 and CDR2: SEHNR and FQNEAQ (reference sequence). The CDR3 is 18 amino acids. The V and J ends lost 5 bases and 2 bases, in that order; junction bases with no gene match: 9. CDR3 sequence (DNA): TGTGCCAGCAGCCGAATCGGACTAGCGGGGGGGAAGCAAGAGACCCAGTACTTC. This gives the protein CASSRIGLAGGKQETQYF.

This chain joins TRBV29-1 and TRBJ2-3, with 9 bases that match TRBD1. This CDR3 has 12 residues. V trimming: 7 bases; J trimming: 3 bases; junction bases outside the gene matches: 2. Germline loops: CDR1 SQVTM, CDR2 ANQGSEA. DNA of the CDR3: TGCAGCGGGGGACAGGGTACAGATACGCAGTATTTT. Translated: CSGGQGTDTQYF.

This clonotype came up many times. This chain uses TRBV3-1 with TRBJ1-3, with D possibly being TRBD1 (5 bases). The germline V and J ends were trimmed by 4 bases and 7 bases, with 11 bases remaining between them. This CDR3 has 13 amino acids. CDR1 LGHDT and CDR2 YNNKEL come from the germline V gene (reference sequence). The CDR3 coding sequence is TGTGCCAGCAGCCCGGTAGGGGCCAACACCATATATTTT. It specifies CASSPVGANTIYF.

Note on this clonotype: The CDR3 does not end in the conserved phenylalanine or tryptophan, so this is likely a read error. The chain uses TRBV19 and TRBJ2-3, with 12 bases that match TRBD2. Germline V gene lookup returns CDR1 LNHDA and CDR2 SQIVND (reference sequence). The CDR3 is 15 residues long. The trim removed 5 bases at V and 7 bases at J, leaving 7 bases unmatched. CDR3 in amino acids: CASSPTSGGRHTQYS. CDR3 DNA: TGTGCCAGTAGTCCAACTAGCGGGGGGCGTCATACGCAGTATTCT.

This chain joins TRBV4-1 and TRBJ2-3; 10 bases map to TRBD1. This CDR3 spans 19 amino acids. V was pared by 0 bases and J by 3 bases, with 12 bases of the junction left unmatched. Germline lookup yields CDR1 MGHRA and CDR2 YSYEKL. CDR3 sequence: CASSQEMGTGVGVTDTQYF. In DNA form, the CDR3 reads TGCGCCAGCAGCCAAGAAATGGGGACAGGGGTGGGGGTAACAGATACGCAGTATTTT.

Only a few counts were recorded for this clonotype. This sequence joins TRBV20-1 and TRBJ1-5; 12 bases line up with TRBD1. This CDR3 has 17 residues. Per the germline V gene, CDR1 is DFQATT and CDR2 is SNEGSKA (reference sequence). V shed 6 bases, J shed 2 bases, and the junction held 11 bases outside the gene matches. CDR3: CSASPGTGGRGNQPQHF. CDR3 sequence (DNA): TGCAGTGCCTCGCCCGGGACAGGGGGCAGGGGCAATCAGCCCCAGCATTTT.

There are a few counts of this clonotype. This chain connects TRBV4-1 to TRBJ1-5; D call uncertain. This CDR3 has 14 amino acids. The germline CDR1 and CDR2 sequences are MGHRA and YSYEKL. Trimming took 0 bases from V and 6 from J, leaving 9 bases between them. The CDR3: CASSQEGLAQPQHF. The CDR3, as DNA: TGCGCCAGCAGCCAAGAAGGGCTGGCTCAGCCCCAGCATTTT.

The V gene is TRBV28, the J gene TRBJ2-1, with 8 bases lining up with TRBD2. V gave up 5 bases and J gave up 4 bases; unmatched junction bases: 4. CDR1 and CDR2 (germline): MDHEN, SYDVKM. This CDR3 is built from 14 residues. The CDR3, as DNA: TGTGCCAGCAGTCGGACTAGCCCATACAATGAGCAGTTCTTC. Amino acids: CASSRTSPYNEQFF. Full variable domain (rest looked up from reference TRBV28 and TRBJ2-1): DVKVTQSSRYLVKRTGEKVFLECVQDMDHENMFWYRQDPGLGLRLIYFSYDVKMKEKGDIPEGYSVSREKKERFSLILESASTNQTSMYLCASSRTSPYNEQFFGPGTRLTVL.

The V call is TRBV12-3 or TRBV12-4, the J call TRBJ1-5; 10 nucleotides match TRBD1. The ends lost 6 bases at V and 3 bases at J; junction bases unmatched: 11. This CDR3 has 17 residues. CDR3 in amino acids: CASRMGRQGATNQPQHF. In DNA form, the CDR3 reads TGTGCCAGCAGAATGGGGCGACAGGGGGCAACCAATCAGCCCCAGCATTTT.

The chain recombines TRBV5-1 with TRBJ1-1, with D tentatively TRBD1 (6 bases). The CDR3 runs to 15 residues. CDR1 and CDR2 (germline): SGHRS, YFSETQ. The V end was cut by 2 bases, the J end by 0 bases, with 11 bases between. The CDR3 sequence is CASSLTGNLNTEAFF. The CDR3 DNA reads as TGCGCCAGCAGCTTAACAGGGAATTTGAACACTGAAGCTTTCTTT. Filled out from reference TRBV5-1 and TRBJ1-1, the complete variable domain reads KAGVTQTPRYLIKTRGQQVTLSCSPISGHRSVSWYQQTPGQGLQFLFEYFSETQRNKGNFPGRFSGRQFSNSRSEMNVSTLELGDSALYLCASSLTGNLNTEAFFGQGTRLTVV.

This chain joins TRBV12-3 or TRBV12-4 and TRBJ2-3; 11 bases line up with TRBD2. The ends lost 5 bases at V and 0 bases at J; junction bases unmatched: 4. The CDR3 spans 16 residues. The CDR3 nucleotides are TGTGCCAGCAGTCTAAGGACTAGCGGGAGCACAGATACGCAGTATTTT. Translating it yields CASSLRTSGSTDTQYF.

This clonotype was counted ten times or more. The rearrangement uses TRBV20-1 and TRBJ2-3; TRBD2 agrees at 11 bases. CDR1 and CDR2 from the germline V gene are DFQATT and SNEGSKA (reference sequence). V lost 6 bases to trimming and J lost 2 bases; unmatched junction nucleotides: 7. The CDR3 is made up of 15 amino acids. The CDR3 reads CSASLAGGHTDTQYF. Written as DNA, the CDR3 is TGCAGTGCCAGCCTAGCGGGGGGCCACACAGATACGCAGTATTTT.

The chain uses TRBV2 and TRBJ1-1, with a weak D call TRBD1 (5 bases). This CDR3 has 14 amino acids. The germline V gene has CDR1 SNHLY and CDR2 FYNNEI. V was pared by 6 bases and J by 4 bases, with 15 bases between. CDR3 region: CASRETGAGTEAFF. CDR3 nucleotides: TGTGCCAGCAGGGAAACAGGCGCCGGCACTGAAGCTTTCTTT. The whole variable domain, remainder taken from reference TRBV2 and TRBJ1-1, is EPEVTQTPSHQVTQMGQEVILRCVPISNHLYFYWYRQILGQKVEFLVSFYNNEISEKSEIFDDQFSVERPDGSNFTLKIRSTKLEDSAMYFCASRETGAGTEAFFGQGTRLTVV.

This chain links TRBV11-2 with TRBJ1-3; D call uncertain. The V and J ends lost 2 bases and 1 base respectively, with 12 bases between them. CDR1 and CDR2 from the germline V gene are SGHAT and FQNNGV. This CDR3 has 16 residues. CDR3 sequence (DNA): TGTGCCAGCAGCTTAAACGGGAGACAATCTGGAAACACCATATATTTT. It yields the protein CASSLNGRQSGNTIYF.